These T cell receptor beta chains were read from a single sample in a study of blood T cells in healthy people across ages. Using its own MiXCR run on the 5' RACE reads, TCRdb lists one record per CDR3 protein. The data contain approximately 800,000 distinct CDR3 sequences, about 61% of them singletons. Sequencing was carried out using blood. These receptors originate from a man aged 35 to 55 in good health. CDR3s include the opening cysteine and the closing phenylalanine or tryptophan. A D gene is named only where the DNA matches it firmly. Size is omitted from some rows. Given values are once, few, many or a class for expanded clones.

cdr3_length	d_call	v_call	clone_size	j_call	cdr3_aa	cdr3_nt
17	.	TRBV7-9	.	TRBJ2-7	CASSVGGGEASSYEQYF	TGTGCCAGCAGCGTCGGAGGGGGGGAGGCATCTTCCTACGAGCAGTACTTC
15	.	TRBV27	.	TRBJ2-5	CASSPRRGVQETQYF	TGTGCCAGCAGTCCCCGGAGAGGGGTCCAAGAGACCCAGTACTTC
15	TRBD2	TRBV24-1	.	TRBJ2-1	CATSVWRESDNEQFF	TGTGCCACCAGTGTGTGGCGGGAGTCCGACAATGAGCAGTTCTTC
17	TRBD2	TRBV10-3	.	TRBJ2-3	CAISESWASGTTDTQYF	TGTGCCATCAGTGAGTCCTGGGCTAGCGGGACTACAGATACGCAGTATTTT
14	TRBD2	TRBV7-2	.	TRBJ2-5	CASSLQREGREQYF	TGTGCCAGCAGCTTACAGCGGGAGGGCCGTGAGCAGTACTTC
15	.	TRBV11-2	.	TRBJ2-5	CASSPSSSLGKTQYF	TGTGCCAGCAGCCCAAGTTCTAGCCTCGGGAAGACCCAGTACTTC
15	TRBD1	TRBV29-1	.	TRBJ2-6	CSVRDRGWGANVLTF	TGCAGCGTAAGGGACAGGGGATGGGGGGCCAACGTCCTGACTTTC
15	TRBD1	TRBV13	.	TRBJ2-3	CASTGDREVTDTQYF	TGTGCCAGCACGGGGGACAGGGAGGTAACAGATACGCAGTATTTT
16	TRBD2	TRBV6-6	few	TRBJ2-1	CASSYRLAGGPREQFF	TGTGCCAGCTCGTACCGGCTAGCGGGAGGCCCCAGGGAGCAGTTCTTC
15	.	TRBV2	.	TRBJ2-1	CASSVDTTSYNEQFF	TGTGCCAGCAGTGTGGATACCACCTCCTACAATGAGCAGTTCTTC
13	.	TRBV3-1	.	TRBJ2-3	CASSQDPVSTQYF	TGTGCCAGCAGCCAAGACCCGGTTTCTACGCAGTATTTT
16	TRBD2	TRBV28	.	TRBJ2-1	CASRPRGGISYNEQFF	TGTGCCAGCAGGCCCCGGGGGGGTATCTCCTACAATGAGCAGTTCTTC
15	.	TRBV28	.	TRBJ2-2	CASSQPGVNTGELFF	TGTGCCAGCAGTCAACCCGGGGTTAACACCGGGGAGCTGTTTTTT
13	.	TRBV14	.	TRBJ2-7	CASSQTQGAEQYF	TGTGCCAGCAGCCAGACCCAGGGAGCCGAGCAGTACTTC
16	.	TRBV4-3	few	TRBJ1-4	CASSLTSGATNEKLFF	TGCGCCAGCAGCCTGACGTCGGGAGCAACTAATGAAAAACTGTTTTTT
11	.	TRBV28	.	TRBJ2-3	CAARGGNTQYF	TGTGCCGCTCGGGGCGGAAATACGCAGTATTTT
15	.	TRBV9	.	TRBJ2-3	CASSVGSLATDTQYF	TGTGCCAGCAGCGTAGGCTCGCTAGCGACAGATACGCAGTATTTT
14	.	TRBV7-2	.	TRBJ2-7	CASSLVAGVDEQYF	TGTGCCAGCAGCTTAGTGGCAGGGGTGGACGAGCAGTACTTC
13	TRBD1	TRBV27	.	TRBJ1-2	CASTGQGRGGYTF	TGTGCCAGTACGGGACAGGGGAGGGGTGGCTACACCTTC
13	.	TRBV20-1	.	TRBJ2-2	CSASQGSTGELFF	TGCAGTGCTAGTCAGGGCTCCACCGGGGAGCTGTTTTTT
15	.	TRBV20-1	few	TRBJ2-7	CSARDPGLGAYEQYF	TGCAGTGCTAGAGATCCTGGACTGGGGGCCTACGAGCAGTACTTC
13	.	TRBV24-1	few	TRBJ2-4	CATSDLQADIQYF	TGTGCCACCAGTGATTTGCAAGCGGACATTCAGTACTTC
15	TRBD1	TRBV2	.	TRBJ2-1	CASSSGTGSLFEQFF	TGTGCCAGCAGTTCCGGGACAGGGTCTCTTTTCGAGCAGTTCTTC
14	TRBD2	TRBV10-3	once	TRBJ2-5	CAISESSGRETQCF	TGTGCCATCAGTGAGTCGAGCGGGAGGGAGACCCAGTGCTTC
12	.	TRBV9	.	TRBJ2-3	CASSVDADTQYF	TGTGCCAGCAGCGTAGATGCCGATACGCAGTATTTT
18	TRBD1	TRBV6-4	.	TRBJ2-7	CASSDSNEFGTERYEQYF	TGTGCCAGCAGTGACTCGAACGAATTCGGGACAGAACGATACGAGCAGTACTTC
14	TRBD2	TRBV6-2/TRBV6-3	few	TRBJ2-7	CASSSGLVSYEQYF	TGTGCCAGCAGTTCCGGACTAGTCTCCTACGAGCAGTACTTC
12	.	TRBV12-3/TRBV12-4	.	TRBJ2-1	CASSLMQPEQFF	TGTGCCAGCAGTTTAATGCAGCCTGAGCAGTTCTTC
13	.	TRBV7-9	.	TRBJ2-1	CASSPLGPAALFF	TGTGCCAGCAGCCCCCTAGGCCCCGCAGCCCTGTTCTTC
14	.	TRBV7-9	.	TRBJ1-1	CASSLERYHTEAFF	TGTGCCAGCAGCTTAGAACGGTACCACACTGAAGCTTTCTTT
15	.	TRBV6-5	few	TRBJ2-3	CASSLGRPHTDTQYF	TGTGCCAGCAGTTTAGGCAGACCCCACACAGATACGCAGTATTTT
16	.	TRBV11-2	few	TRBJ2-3	CASRTYGAVTPNTQYF	TGTGCCAGCAGGACCTATGGGGCCGTCACTCCTAATACGCAGTATTTT
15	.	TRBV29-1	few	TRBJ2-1	CSVESGTSRRVEQFF	TGCAGCGTTGAATCGGGGACTTCCCGGAGGGTTGAGCAGTTCTTC
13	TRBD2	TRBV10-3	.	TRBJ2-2	CATGTSESGELFF	TGTGCCACGGGGACTAGCGAGTCCGGGGAGCTGTTTTTT
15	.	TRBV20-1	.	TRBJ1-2	CSAIPDSPFTYGYTF	TGCAGTGCTATTCCGGACAGTCCCTTTACCTATGGCTACACCTTC
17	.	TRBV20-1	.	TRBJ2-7	CSARGRGPASSYNEQYF	TGCAGTGCTAGAGGAAGGGGTCCGGCATCCTCCTACAATGAGCAGTACTTC
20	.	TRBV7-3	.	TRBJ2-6	CASSLNGRGLLDSGANVLTF	TGTGCCAGCAGCTTAAATGGCAGGGGCCTATTAGACTCTGGGGCCAACGTCCTGACTTTC
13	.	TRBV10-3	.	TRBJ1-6	CAISGTYNSPLHF	TGTGCCATCAGCGGGACTTATAATTCACCCCTCCACTTT
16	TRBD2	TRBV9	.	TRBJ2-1	CASSVDGTSGHNEQFF	TGTGCCAGCAGCGTAGATGGGACTAGCGGGCACAATGAGCAGTTCTTC
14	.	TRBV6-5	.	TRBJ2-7	CASSPHRFSYEQYF	TGTGCCAGCAGTCCCCACAGGTTTTCCTACGAGCAGTACTTC
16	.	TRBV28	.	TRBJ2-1	CASSEAGQNLAYEQFF	TGTGCCAGCAGTGAAGCGGGACAGAACTTGGCCTACGAGCAGTTCTTC
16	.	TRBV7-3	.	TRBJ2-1	CASSPTTGSSYNEQFF	TGTGCCAGCAGCCCCACCACAGGGAGCTCCTACAATGAGCAGTTCTTC
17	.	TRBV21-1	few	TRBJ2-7	CASSEGTLAGSSYEQYF	TGTGCCAGCAGCGAGGGGACACTAGCGGGGAGCTCCTACGAGCAGTACTTC
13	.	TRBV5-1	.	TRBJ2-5	CASRQEAAETQYF	TGCGCCAGCCGCCAGGAGGCAGCAGAGACCCAGTACTTC
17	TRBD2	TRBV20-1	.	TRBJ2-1	CSARGLAGEGSYNEQFF	TGCAGTGCTAGAGGGCTAGCGGGAGAAGGTAGCTACAATGAGCAGTTCTTC
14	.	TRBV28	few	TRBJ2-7	CASSPERVVDEQYF	TGTGCCAGCAGTCCTGAAAGAGTAGTCGACGAGCAGTACTTC
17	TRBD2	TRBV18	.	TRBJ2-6	CASSLSGANSGANVLTF	TGTGCCAGCTCACTCAGCGGGGCCAACTCTGGGGCCAACGTCCTGACTTTC
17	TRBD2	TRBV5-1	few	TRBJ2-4	CASSLATSGGARRIQYF	TGCGCCAGCAGCTTGGCCACTAGCGGGGGGGCCAGACGCATTCAGTACTTC
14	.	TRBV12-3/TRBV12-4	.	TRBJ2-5	CASSASGIGQTQYF	TGTGCCAGCAGTGCATCCGGGATCGGACAGACCCAGTACTTC
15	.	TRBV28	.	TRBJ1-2	CASSLIGGDGYGYTF	TGTGCCAGCAGCCTTATCGGGGGCGATGGCTATGGCTACACCTTC
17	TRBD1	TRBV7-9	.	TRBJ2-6	CASSQDRVPSGANVLTF	TGTGCCAGCAGCCAAGACAGGGTCCCTTCTGGGGCCAACGTCCTGACTTTC
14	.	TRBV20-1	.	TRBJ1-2	CSATAIGGGYGYTF	TGCAGTGCTACTGCCATTGGGGGTGGCTATGGCTACACCTTC
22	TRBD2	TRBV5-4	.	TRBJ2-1	CASSLAPLGTSGSWEAYNEQFF	TGTGCCAGCAGCTTGGCCCCTCTCGGGACTAGCGGGAGCTGGGAAGCCTACAATGAGCAGTTTTTC
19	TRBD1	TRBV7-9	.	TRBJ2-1	CASSVTDRGLLAGTNEQFF	TGTGCCAGCAGCGTTACGGACAGGGGGCTTTTAGCGGGGACCAATGAGCAGTTCTTC
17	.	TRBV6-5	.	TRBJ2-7	CASSYSFSTEDPYGQYF	TGTGCCAGCAGTTACTCGTTTTCAACAGAGGACCCCTACGGGCAGTACTTC